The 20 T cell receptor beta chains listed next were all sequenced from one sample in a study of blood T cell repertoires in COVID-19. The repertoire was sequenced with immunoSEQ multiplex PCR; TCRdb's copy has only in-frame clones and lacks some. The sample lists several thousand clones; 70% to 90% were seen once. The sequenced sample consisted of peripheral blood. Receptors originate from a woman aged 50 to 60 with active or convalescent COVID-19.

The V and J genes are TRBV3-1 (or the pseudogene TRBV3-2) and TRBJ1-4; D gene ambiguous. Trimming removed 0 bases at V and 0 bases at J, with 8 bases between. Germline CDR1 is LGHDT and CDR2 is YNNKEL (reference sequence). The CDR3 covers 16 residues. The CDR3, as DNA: TGTGCCAGCAGCCAAGATTACGGGTCAACTAATGAAAAACTGTTTTTT. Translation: CASSQDYGSTNEKLFF.

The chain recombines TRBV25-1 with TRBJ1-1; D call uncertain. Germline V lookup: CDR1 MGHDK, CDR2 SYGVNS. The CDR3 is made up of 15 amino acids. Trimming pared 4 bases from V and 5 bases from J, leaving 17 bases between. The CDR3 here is CASSAPFSGETEAFF. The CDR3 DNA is TGTGCCAGCAGTGCCCCATTTTCGGGAGAGACTGAAGCTTTCTTT.

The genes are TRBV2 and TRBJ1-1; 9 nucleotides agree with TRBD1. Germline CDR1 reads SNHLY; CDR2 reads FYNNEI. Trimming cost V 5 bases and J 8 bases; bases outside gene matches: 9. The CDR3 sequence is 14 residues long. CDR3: CASSIQGAGAEAFF. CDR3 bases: TGTGCCAGCAGTATACAGGGGGCGGGGGCGGAAGCTTTCTTT.

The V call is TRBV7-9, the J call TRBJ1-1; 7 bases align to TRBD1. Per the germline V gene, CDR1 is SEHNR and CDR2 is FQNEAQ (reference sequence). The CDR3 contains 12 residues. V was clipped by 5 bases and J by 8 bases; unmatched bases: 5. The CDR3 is CASSRNRGEAFF. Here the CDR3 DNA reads TGTGCCAGCAGCCGCAACAGGGGAGAAGCTTTCTTT.

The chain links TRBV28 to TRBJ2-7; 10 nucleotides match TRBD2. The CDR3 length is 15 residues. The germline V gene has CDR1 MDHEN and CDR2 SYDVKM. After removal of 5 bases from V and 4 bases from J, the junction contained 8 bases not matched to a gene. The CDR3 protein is CASSGLAGAVYEQYF. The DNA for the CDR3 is TGTGCCAGCAGTGGGCTAGCGGGAGCCGTTTACGAGCAGTACTTC.

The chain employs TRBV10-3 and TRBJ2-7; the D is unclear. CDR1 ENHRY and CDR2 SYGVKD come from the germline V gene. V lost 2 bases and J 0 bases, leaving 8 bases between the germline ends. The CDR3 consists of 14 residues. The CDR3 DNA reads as TGTGCCATCAGTGAGATACAGAACTCCTACGAGCAGTACTTC. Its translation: CAISEIQNSYEQYF.

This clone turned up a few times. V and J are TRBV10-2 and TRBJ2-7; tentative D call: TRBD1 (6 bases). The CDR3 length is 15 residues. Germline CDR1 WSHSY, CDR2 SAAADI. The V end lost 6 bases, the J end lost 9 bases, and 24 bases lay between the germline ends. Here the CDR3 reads CASRDSNRESGWQYF. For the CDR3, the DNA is TGCGCCAGCAGAGACAGCAACAGGGAATCCGGCTGGCAGTACTTC.

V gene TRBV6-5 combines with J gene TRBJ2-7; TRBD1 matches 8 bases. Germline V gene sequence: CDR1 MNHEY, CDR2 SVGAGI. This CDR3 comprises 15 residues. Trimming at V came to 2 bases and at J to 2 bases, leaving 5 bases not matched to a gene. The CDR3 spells CASSYGDRGTYEQYF. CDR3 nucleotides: TGTGCCAGCAGTTACGGAGACAGGGGAACCTACGAGCAGTACTTC.

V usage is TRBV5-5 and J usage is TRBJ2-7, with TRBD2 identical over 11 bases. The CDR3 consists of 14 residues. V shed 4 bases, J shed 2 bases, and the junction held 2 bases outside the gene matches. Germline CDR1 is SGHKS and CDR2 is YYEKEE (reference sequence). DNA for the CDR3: TGTGCCAGCAGCGTGACTAGCGGGGCCTACGAGCAGTACTTC. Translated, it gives CASSVTSGAYEQYF. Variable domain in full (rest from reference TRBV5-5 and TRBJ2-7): DAGVTQSPTHLIKTRGQQVTLRCSPISGHKSVSWYQQVLGQGPQFIFQYYEKEERGRGNFPDRFSARQFPNYSSELNVNALLLGDSALYLCASSVTSGAYEQYFGPGTRLTVT.

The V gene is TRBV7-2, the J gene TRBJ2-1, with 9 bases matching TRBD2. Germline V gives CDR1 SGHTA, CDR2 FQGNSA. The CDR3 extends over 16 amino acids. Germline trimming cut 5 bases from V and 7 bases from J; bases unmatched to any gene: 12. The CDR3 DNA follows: TGTGCCAGCAGCGAGGCTAGCGGGGTACTGGGGAATGAGCAGTTCTTC. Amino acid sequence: CASSEASGVLGNEQFF. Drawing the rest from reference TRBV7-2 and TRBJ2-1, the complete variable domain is GAGVSQSPSNKVTEKGKDVELRCDPISGHTALYWYRQSLGQGLEFLIYFQGNSAPDKSGLPSDRFSAERTGGSVSTLTIQRTQQEDSAVYLCASSEASGVLGNEQFFGPGTRLTVL.

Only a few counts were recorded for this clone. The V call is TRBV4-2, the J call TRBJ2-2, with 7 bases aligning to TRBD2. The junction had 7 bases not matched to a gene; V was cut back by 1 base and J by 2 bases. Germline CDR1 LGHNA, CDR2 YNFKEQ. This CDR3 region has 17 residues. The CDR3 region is CASSQALLAANTGELFF. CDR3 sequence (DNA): TGTGCCAGCAGCCAAGCTCTTCTAGCGGCAAACACCGGGGAGCTGTTTTTT.

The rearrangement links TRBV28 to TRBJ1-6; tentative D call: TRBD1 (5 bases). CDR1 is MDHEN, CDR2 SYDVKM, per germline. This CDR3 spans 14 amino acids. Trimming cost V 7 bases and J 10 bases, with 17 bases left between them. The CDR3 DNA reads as TGTGCCAGCACCCTGAGAGGGGAGGGATCACCCCTCCACTTT. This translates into CASTLRGEGSPLHF.

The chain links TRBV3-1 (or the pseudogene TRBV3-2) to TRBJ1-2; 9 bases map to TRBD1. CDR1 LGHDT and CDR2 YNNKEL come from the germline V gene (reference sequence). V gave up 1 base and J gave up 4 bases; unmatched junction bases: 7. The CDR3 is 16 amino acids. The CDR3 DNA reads TGTGCCAGCAGCCAAGCACAGGGGGCAAGGGGCTATGGCTACACCTTC. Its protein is CASSQAQGARGYGYTF.

Here the CDR3 DNA reads TGTGCCACCAGCAGAGATCGGGACAGGACCTATAACTATGGCTACACCTTC. Amino acids: CATSRDRDRTYNYGYTF. J is TRBJ1-2 and V is TRBV15; 8 nucleotides agree with TRBD1. The CDR3 is 17 amino acids. Trimming cost V 0 bases and J 1 base; bases outside gene matches: 7. Germline V lookup: CDR1 LNHNV, CDR2 YYDKDF (reference sequence). Supplemented by reference TRBV15 and TRBJ1-2, the full variable domain reads DAMVIQNPRYQVTQFGKPVTLSCSQTLNHNVMYWYQQKSSQAPKLLFHYYDKDFNNEADTPDNFQSRRPNTSFCFLDIRSPGLGDTAMYLCATSRDRDRTYNYGYTFGSGTRLTVV.

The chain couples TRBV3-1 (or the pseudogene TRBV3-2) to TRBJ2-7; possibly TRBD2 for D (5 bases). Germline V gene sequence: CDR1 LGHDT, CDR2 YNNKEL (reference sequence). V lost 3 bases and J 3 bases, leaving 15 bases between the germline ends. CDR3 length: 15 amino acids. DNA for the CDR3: TGTGCCAGCAGCCAGGTCGGCGGGCCGGGCTACGAGCAGTACTTC. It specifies CASSQVGGPGYEQYF.

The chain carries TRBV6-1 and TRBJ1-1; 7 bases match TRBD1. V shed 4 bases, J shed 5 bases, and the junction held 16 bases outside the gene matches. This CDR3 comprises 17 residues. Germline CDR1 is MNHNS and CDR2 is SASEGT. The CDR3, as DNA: TGTGCCAGCAGTGGCAGACAGGGAACGGGATGGGGAACTGAAGCTTTCTTT. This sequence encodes CASSGRQGTGWGTEAFF.

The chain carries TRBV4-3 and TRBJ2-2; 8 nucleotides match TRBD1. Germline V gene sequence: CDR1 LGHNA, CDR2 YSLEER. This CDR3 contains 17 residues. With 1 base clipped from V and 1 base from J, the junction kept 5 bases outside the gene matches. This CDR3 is CASSQAPGTGNTGELFF. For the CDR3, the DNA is TGCGCCAGCAGCCAAGCCCCCGGGACAGGGAACACCGGGGAGCTGTTTTTT.

CDR3 nucleotide sequence: TGTGCCAGCAGCTCCCGTTCCGGGTCCAGCAATCAGCCCCAGCATTTT. It codes for CASSSRSGSSNQPQHF. V gene TRBV7-2 combines with J gene TRBJ1-5; D gene ambiguous. The CDR3 length is 16 residues. Germline values: CDR1 SGHTA, CDR2 FQGNSA. Trimming cost V 4 bases and J 1 base, with 14 bases left between them.

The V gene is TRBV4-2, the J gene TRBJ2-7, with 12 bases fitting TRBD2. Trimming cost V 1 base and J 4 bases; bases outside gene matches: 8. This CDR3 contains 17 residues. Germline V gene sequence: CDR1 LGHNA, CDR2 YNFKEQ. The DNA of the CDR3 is TGTGCCAGCAGCCAAGGCACTAGCGGGGGGTTAGTATACGAGCAGTACTTC. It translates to CASSQGTSGGLVYEQYF.

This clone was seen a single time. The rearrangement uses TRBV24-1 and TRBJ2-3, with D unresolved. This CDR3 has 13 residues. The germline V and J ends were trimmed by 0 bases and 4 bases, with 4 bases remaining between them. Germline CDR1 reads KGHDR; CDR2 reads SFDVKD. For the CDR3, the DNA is TGTGCCACCAGTGATTTGTTAGCAGATACGCAGTATTTT. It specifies CATSDLLADTQYF.